The subject of this entry is one T cell receptor beta chain. This clonotype was counted a few times. The antigen this receptor binds is unknown. No qualities accompany the bases; no much larger clone lies one base away. A case-control design nested within a healthcare worker cohort in London, UK, was used, with weekly nasopharyngeal swab PCR tests and blood sampling performed. Healthcare workers were recruited between 23 and 31 March 2020, during the week of the UK lockdown, and were followed weekly for up to roughly 15 weeks. From a lookup of the germline V gene, CDR1 and CDR2 are SGHTA and FQGNSA. The germline V end is reduced by 4 bases and the J end by 0 bases; junction bases left unmatched: 9. Measured from the cysteine to the phenylalanine, the CDR3 is 18 residues long. Of the read, only the CDR3 DNA is kept; its 54 bases are in frame from base 1. The library came from 5' RACE. These reads were obtained on a NextSeq 500. To correct for sequencing error and PCR bias, the TCR library protocol tagged individual cDNA molecules with unique molecular identifiers. TCR alpha and beta chains were both sequenced, and the abundances of alpha and beta sequences in each sample were closely correlated with each other. In the paper's pipeline: V gene, J gene and CDR3 annotation of TCR sequences was performed with Decombinator V4. Expanded TCRs were defined as changing significantly between any two time points under a Poisson model with p below 0.0001. TCR abundances were normalised to the total number of TCRs sequenced per sample and were expressed as counts per million. TRAV1-2 paired with TRAJ12, TRAJ20 or TRAJ33 defined MAIT TCRs, while TRAV10 paired with TRAJ18 defined iNKT TCRs. VDJdb, accessed 1 November 2021, was searched for CMV, EBV and SARS-CoV-2 annotated TCRs, with TCRs annotated for multiple antigens excluded. TCRdb reran the public reads through fastp at Q25 and MiXCR, keeping productive beta chains. All rows with the same CDR3 protein become a single entry with the most common DNA and genes. V and J calls and clone size were set by TCRdb, not the authors. The sample table shows about 20,000 distinct CDR3 sequences, and under 5.5% are seen once. The ten most abundant clones make up about 16% of the sample.

The entry originates in a study of early T cells in non-severe SARS-CoV-2 infection (dated by TCRdb to the early 2020s). Study-level background: TCR sequencing used bulk RNA from unsorted whole blood, so alpha and beta chains could not be paired. General study outcomes and caveats: VDJdb matching was skewed toward anti-spike CD8 responses and likely underestimated virus-specific expansions, missing private and CD4 specificities.

Specimen: whole blood. This chain is built from TRBV7-2 and TRBJ2-6, with TRBD2 matching 7 junction bases. The TCR comes from an adult who was a healthcare worker with PCR-confirmed SARS-CoV-2 infection or an uninfected control (not recorded which). The bases are TGTGCCAGCAGCTACAGCGGGACCGGGGGCTCTGGGGCCAACGTCCTGACTTTC. This gives the protein CASSYSGTGGSGANVLTF.